The source of this T cell receptor (beta chain) is a study of blood T cells in healthy people across ages (dated by TCRdb to the mid-2010s). Looking at the study overall: Template switching captured roughly one uniquely barcoded TCR beta cDNA molecule per two T cells in model experiments. Using deep sequencing normalized with unique cDNA molecular identifiers, the study measured how TCR beta repertoire diversity changes with age. Four age groups were formed from the donors: young (average approximately 15 years), middle-aged (approximately 40), aged (about 62) and long-lived (approximately 80). Donors of different ages were randomly distributed across sequencing lanes to avoid experimental bias. Using the same blood draw, the study looked at two additional independent replicas of 1 million unique cDNA reads for two donors, one aged 18 to 30 and the other aged 80 or older.

The CDR3 spans 16 residues, from the cysteine through the phenylalanine. Here the CDR3 DNA is all that survives: 48 bases in frame from base 1. Per the germline V gene, SGHTA is the CDR1 and FQGNSA is the CDR2. Germline trimming amounts to 1 base on V and 2 bases on J, with 5 as the count of junction bases outside the gene matches. Donors were about 36 systemically healthy Caucasian individuals from Russia aged roughly 6 to 100 years. Each donor gave roughly 9.5 milliliters of peripheral blood, collected into EDTA-treated Vacutainer tubes. Ficoll-Paque density-gradient centrifugation was used to isolate PBMCs, with at least 7 million obtained per sample. Trizol reagent was used to extract total RNA from PBMCs, with at least 5.5 micrograms per sample. For every donor, flow cytometry on a PBMC aliquot measured the percentage of naive CD45RAhigh/CD27high T cells. The library was prepared using 5' RACE. TCRdb names Illumina HiSeq 2500 as the instrument used. A second about 7 to 11 cycle PCR used a sample-barcoded 5' primer and a J-beta primer mix. A template-switch 5' adaptor carrying 12 random nucleotides introduced a unique molecular identifier onto each TCR beta cDNA molecule. Each sample yielded at least 2.5 million CDR3-containing paired-end reads. First-strand cDNA was synthesized from all RNA with the Mint cDNA synthesis kit, primed by a TRBC-specific oligonucleotide. After uracil-DNA glycosylase treatment, a first 18-cycle PCR used universal primers M1SS and BC2_uni_R on all cDNA. Processing in the source paper ran as follows. Each sample was normalized by randomly selecting 1 million high-quality reads, each carrying a distinct molecular identifier. Instead of being binned into consensus sequences, reads that shared molecular identifiers were thrown out. MiTCR, set to a Q25 quality threshold and the strictest error-elimination algorithm, was used for CDR3 identification, clonotype clustering and error correction. A nonparametric unseen species model using Euler transformation provided a lower-bound estimate of total TCR beta diversity. TCRdb applied fastp at Q25 and MiXCR to the public reads, then kept only in-frame beta chains. When rows share a CDR3 protein, they turn into one entry using the most common DNA and genes. The V and J calls come from TCRdb's annotation, not from the publication. The sample yields about 580,000 distinct CDR3 sequences; around 50% were counted once. 20% to 25% of the sample is held by the ten biggest clonotypes.

Comments on this clonotype: Its antigen has not been determined. No per-base quality is available; no much larger clone lies one base away.

Overall study outcomes, separate from this receptor: There was a strong correlation between observed TCR beta diversity and the percentage of naive T cells measured by flow cytometry. Total diversity estimates from one million sequenced T cells were considered lower bounds and underestimates. Observed TCR beta diversity per million T cells fell roughly linearly with age, and a significant reduction was already apparent by age roughly 40. Because profiling used bulk unsorted PBMCs, naive and antigen-experienced compartments could not be compared conclusively. The long-lived group showed more naive CD4+ T cells, fewer expanded clones and increased TCR diversity than the aged group, suggesting age selection. The CMV infection status of donors was not known, potentially confounding age-related changes in expanded clonotypes.

The sequenced material came from blood. The clonotype comes from an elderly man in good health. The chain is made from TRBV7-2 and TRBJ2-5, and TRBD2 matches 9 of the central bases. CDR3 region: CASSLDSGRGQETQYF. The nucleotide sequence reads as follows: TGTGCCAGCAGCTTAGATAGCGGGAGAGGGCAAGAGACCCAGTACTTC.